This T cell receptor (beta chain) was identified in a study of shared clonotypes between healthy human individuals. Study in general: Per donor, CD8 memory used one plate, CD8 naive used two, CD4 memory used three and CD4 naive used three.

Study results and caveats: Naive subsets typically showed greater estimated richness than memory subsets.

Remarks on this clone: Its antigen remains unidentified.

This CDR3 is built from 13 residues. Trimming shortened V by 6 bases and J by 2 bases, and 10 bases separated the two germline ends. CDR1 and CDR2 (germline): SGDLS, YYNGEE. Deep was the level at which the assay was run. Original data processing: There were no quality scores in the junction-only immunoSEQ sequences, so filtering differed. Assay: immunoSEQ multiplex PCR; the TCRdb copy retains only in-frame clones and omits some. Clone size and V and J calls were adopted from that table, with D and trimming inferred from the DNA. The sample lists about 1 million clones, around four fifths occurring once.

This chain links TRBV9 with TRBJ2-3; D is ambiguous. The sequenced sample consisted of memory CD4+ T cells sorted from blood. Subset described: CD45RA-negative fraction. The clonotype was recovered from a man aged 18 to 35 in good health. CDR3 sequence: CASNIVPTDTQYF. DNA of the CDR3: TGTGCCAGCAATATTGTACCCACAGATACGCAGTATTTT.